These T cell receptor beta chains were read from a single sample in a study of cytomegalovirus exposure and HLA in healthy donors. TCRdb's copy holds only in-frame clones and misses some; the assay was immunoSEQ multiplex PCR. In the table there are around 240,000 clones, nearly 90% of which are singletons. Sample: PBMCs. The receptors originated from a woman aged 18-30 years in good health and CMV-seronegative. Each CDR3 is given with its conserved first and last residue. D genes are given only for firm matches. The size field is filled for only some rows; it gives once, few, many or a size class.

D,size,J,length,V,CDR3,DNA
NA,once,TRBJ2-1,16,TRBV11-2,CASSLEGFGGYNEQFF,TGTGCCAGCAGCTTAGAGGGGTTTGGGGGGTACAATGAGCAGTTCTTC
TRBD2,NA,TRBJ2-3,14,TRBV28,CASRRGEGTDTQYF,TGTGCCAGCAGACGGGGGGAGGGCACAGATACGCAGTATTTT
NA,NA,TRBJ1-4,16,TRBV28,CASSLGQSAGNEKLFF,TGTGCCAGCAGTTTAGGACAGAGTGCTGGTAATGAAAAACTGTTTTTT
TRBD2,NA,TRBJ2-1,15,TRBV6-1,CASMAGTSGKNEQFF,TGTGCCAGCATGGCCGGGACTAGCGGCAAAAATGAGCAGTTCTTC
NA,NA,TRBJ2-7,14,TRBV6-6,CASSYSTAFGEQYF,TGTGCCAGCAGTTACTCAACCGCCTTCGGCGAGCAGTACTTC
TRBD1,NA,TRBJ1-4,16,TRBV29-1,CSVAQQTGGLSEKLFF,TGCAGCGTGGCTCAACAGACAGGGGGCCTGAGCGAAAAACTGTTTTTT
NA,NA,TRBJ2-3,14,TRBV5-4,CASSSDTITDTQYF,TGTGCCAGCAGTTCCGACACGATTACAGATACGCAGTATTTT
TRBD1,NA,TRBJ1-1,15,TRBV5-1,CASSLETGGVTEAFF,TGCGCCAGCAGCTTAGAAACAGGGGGGGTCACTGAAGCTTTCTTT
TRBD2,NA,TRBJ2-2,14,TRBV7-9,CASSPGTSPGELFF,TGTGCCAGCAGTCCGGGGACTAGTCCCGGGGAGCTGTTTTTT
NA,NA,TRBJ1-5,14,TRBV6-1,CASSSRTLTGPQHF,TGTGCCAGCAGTTCCCGGACCTTGACAGGGCCCCAGCATTTT
NA,NA,TRBJ2-3,16,TRBV2,CASSEAGGLRTDTQYF,TGTGCCAGCAGTGAAGCTGGAGGGCTGCGCACAGATACGCAGTATTTT
TRBD1,NA,TRBJ1-1,15,TRBV7-2,CASSTKQGARTEAFF,TGTGCCAGCAGCACCAAACAGGGGGCGCGGACTGAAGCTTTCTTT
TRBD1,NA,TRBJ1-1,16,TRBV11-2,CASSSPTGGLNTEAFF,TGTGCCAGCAGCTCACCGACAGGGGGCCTCAACACTGAAGCTTTCTTT
NA,NA,TRBJ2-2,14,TRBV9,CASSADWNTGELFF,TGTGCCAGCAGTGCGGACTGGAACACCGGGGAGCTGTTTTTT
TRBD2,NA,TRBJ2-3,15,TRBV4-1,CASSPRTSGSDTQYF,TGCGCCAGCAGCCCTAGGACTAGCGGATCAGATACGCAGTATTTT
NA,NA,TRBJ1-6,13,TRBV10-2,CASSEGQRSPLHF,TGCGCCAGCAGCGAGGGACAAAGATCACCCCTCCACTTT
TRBD1,NA,TRBJ1-5,16,TRBV28,CASSPQTGFVDQPQHF,TGTGCCAGCAGTCCCCAGACAGGGTTTGTCGATCAGCCCCAGCATTTT
NA,NA,TRBJ2-7,14,TRBV29-1,CSVAYREIAYEQYF,TGCAGCGTTGCGTATAGGGAGATCGCCTACGAGCAGTACTTC
TRBD1,NA,TRBJ2-3,12,TRBV29-1,CSVTGEGDTQYF,TGCAGCGTGACAGGGGAAGGCGATACGCAGTATTTT
NA,NA,TRBJ1-1,13,TRBV18,CASSPPSGEEAFF,TGTGCCAGCTCACCACCGTCTGGGGAGGAAGCTTTCTTT
NA,NA,TRBJ1-5,15,TRBV10-2,CASSDFRGENQPQHF,TGCGCCAGCAGTGATTTTAGGGGCGAGAATCAGCCCCAGCATTTT
NA,NA,TRBJ1-6,20,TRBV5-1,CASSLSPGSGTSSYNSPLHF,TGCGCCAGCAGCTTATCCCCGGGGTCTGGTACCAGCTCCTATAATTCACCCCTCCACTTT
TRBD2,NA,TRBJ2-3,15,TRBV11-1,CASTFSGGNTDTQYF,TGTGCCAGCACGTTCAGCGGGGGTAACACAGATACGCAGTATTTT
NA,NA,TRBJ2-2,17,TRBV28,CASSLIAGVQGPGELFF,TGTGCCAGCAGTTTAATCGCCGGCGTACAGGGTCCCGGGGAGCTGTTTTTT
TRBD1,few,TRBJ1-2,13,TRBV18,CASLGQANYGYTF,TGTGCCAGCCTGGGACAGGCGAACTATGGCTACACCTTC
TRBD1,NA,TRBJ1-4,14,TRBV4-3,CASSQGQSDEKLFF,TGCGCCAGCAGCCAGGGACAGTCTGATGAAAAACTGTTTTTT
TRBD1,NA,TRBJ1-5,15,TRBV6-1,CASGRTGGKDQPQHF,TGTGCCAGCGGCCGGACAGGGGGTAAGGATCAGCCCCAGCATTTT
TRBD1,NA,TRBJ2-5,16,TRBV7-9,CASRRELGTGPETQYF,TGTGCCAGCAGACGGGAGTTGGGGACAGGGCCAGAGACCCAGTACTTC
TRBD1,NA,TRBJ1-4,19,TRBV7-9,CASSIPQGAPLIGVEKLFF,TGTGCCAGCAGCATACCACAGGGGGCGCCTCTTATCGGAGTTGAAAAACTGTTTTTT
NA,NA,TRBJ2-7,15,TRBV27,CASSRGDTRAYEQYF,TGTGCCAGCAGTCGAGGGGACACGCGGGCCTACGAGCAGTACTTC
TRBD2,NA,TRBJ2-3,15,TRBV2,CASRGGRGDVDTQYF,TGTGCCAGCAGGGGAGGGCGGGGGGATGTAGATACGCAGTATTTT
TRBD2,NA,TRBJ2-1,15,TRBV27,CASSFGTSGDNEQFF,TGTGCCAGCAGTTTTGGGACTAGCGGTGACAATGAGCAGTTCTTC
NA,few,TRBJ1-2,14,TRBV5-4,CASSLGGGNYGYTF,TGTGCCAGCAGCCTCGGCGGGGGAAACTATGGCTACACCTTC
TRBD2,once,TRBJ2-5,16,TRBV4-2,CASSTGTSGPKETQYF,TGTGCCAGCAGCACCGGGACTAGCGGACCTAAAGAGACCCAGTACTTC
NA,NA,TRBJ2-4,17,TRBV7-2,CASSLSRLGESKNIQYF,TGTGCCAGCAGCCTAAGTAGGCTCGGGGAGTCCAAAAACATTCAGTACTTC
TRBD2,NA,TRBJ2-1,15,TRBV5-1,CASSSGGASLHEQFF,TGCGCCAGCTCTAGCGGGGGGGCCTCTCTGCATGAGCAGTTCTTC
TRBD2,NA,TRBJ2-1,16,TRBV27,CASSLMTSGLYNEQFF,TGTGCCAGCAGTTTAATGACTAGCGGACTCTACAATGAGCAGTTCTTC
NA,NA,TRBJ2-5,15,TRBV7-3,CASSLGVAAQETQYF,TGTGCCAGCAGCTTAGGGGTAGCGGCCCAAGAGACCCAGTACTTC
NA,once,TRBJ1-4,16,TRBV7-9,CASSSTGSTTNEKLFF,TGTGCCAGCAGCTCCACAGGGTCTACAACTAATGAAAAACTGTTTTTT
NA,NA,TRBJ1-1,14,TRBV11-2,CASSSYRRNTEAFF,TGTGCCAGCAGCTCCTACAGGAGGAACACTGAAGCTTTCTTT
NA,NA,TRBJ1-2,13,TRBV27,CASASVSLYGYTF,TGTGCCAGCGCTAGTGTTAGCCTCTATGGCTACACCTTC
TRBD1,NA,TRBJ2-7,16,TRBV5-1,CTSSSPRQGAPDEQYF,TGCACCAGCAGCTCCCCCAGACAGGGGGCGCCCGACGAGCAGTACTTC
TRBD1,NA,TRBJ2-2,17,TRBV18,CASSPSGQGARTGELFF,TGTGCCAGCTCACCATCCGGACAGGGGGCGAGGACCGGGGAGCTGTTTTTT
TRBD2,NA,TRBJ2-3,14,TRBV30,CALVSGGFTDTQYF,TGTGCCTTGGTTAGCGGGGGGTTCACAGATACGCAGTATTTT
NA,NA,TRBJ1-2,13,TRBV5-4,CASSLKSAYGYTF,TGTGCCAGCAGCTTGAAGTCTGCGTATGGCTACACCTTC
NA,NA,TRBJ1-1,13,TRBV4-3,CASSQDRVREAFF,TGCGCCAGCAGCCAAGACAGGGTCCGGGAAGCTTTCTTT
TRBD1,NA,TRBJ2-7,14,TRBV28,CASSPYRGAYEQYF,TGTGCCAGCAGTCCCTACAGGGGAGCCTACGAGCAGTACTTC
NA,NA,TRBJ2-2,14,TRBV11-2,CASSSYRDTGELFF,TGTGCCAGCAGCTCCTACCGGGACACCGGGGAGCTGTTTTTT
NA,NA,TRBJ1-2,16,TRBV5-4,CASSARGEGIGYGYTF,TGTGCCAGCAGCGCAAGAGGGGAGGGGATAGGGTATGGCTACACCTTC
NA,NA,TRBJ1-5,14,TRBV5-5,CASSSNTSNQPQHF,TGTGCCAGCAGCTCCAACACTAGCAATCAGCCCCAGCATTTT
NA,NA,TRBJ2-4,18,TRBV4-1,CASSQDVFGRDGSNIQYF,TGCGCCAGCAGCCAAGATGTGTTCGGCAGGGATGGGTCAAACATTCAGTACTTC
TRBD1,once,TRBJ2-6,19,TRBV7-3,CASSQRGQGSGSGANVLTF,TGTGCCAGCAGCCAAAGAGGACAGGGTTCGGGCTCTGGGGCCAACGTCCTGACTTTC
NA,NA,TRBJ2-1,15,TRBV7-9,CASSQRDNSYNEQFF,TGTGCCAGCAGCCAACGGGACAACTCCTACAATGAGCAGTTCTTC
NA,once,TRBJ1-6,15,TRBV7-2,CASSPGSSYNSPLHF,TGTGCCAGCAGCCCCGGGAGCTCCTATAATTCACCCCTCCACTTT
TRBD1,NA,TRBJ2-3,15,TRBV18,CASSPQGGGYDTQYF,TGTGCCAGCTCACCGCAAGGGGGCGGGTATGATACGCAGTATTTT
NA,NA,TRBJ2-4,13,TRBV6-1,CASSGQWENIQYF,TGTGCCAGCAGCGGACAGTGGGAAAACATTCAGTACTTC
NA,NA,TRBJ1-4,14,TRBV6-5,CASSAPGQRAKLFF,TGTGCCAGCAGCGCACCGGGACAACGGGCTAAACTGTTTTTT
TRBD1,NA,TRBJ2-1,15,TRBV6-5,CASKHDRVAYNEQFF,TGTGCCAGCAAACATGACAGGGTAGCCTACAATGAGCAGTTCTTC
NA,NA,TRBJ2-1,12,TRBV29-1,CSVPQGYNEQFF,TGCAGCGTTCCCCAGGGGTACAATGAGCAGTTCTTC